These 26 T cell receptor beta chains came from one sample sequenced in a study of blood T cell repertoires in COVID-19. The assay was immunoSEQ multiplex PCR, and TCRdb's table has in-frame clones only and misses some. The sample lists more than 200,000 clones, 85% to 90% occurring once. Sequenced: peripheral blood. The receptors stem from a woman aged 60-75 years with COVID-19, enrolled during active disease.

The rearrangement joins TRBV5-1 to TRBJ2-1, with 11 bases aligning to TRBD2. CDR1 and CDR2 (germline): SGHRS, YFSETQ. The junction had 4 bases not matched to a gene; V was cut back by 2 bases and J by 9 bases. The CDR3 has 14 residues. The CDR3 DNA reads as TGCGCCAGCAGCTTAGGACTAGCGGGTAGTGAGCAGTTCTTC. Its translation is CASSLGLAGSEQFF.

CDR3 region: CASSVVQRDTGELFF. CDR3 sequence (DNA): TGTGCCAGCAGCGTAGTCCAGCGTGACACCGGGGAGCTGTTTTTT. The rearrangement links TRBV9 to TRBJ2-2; D is ambiguous. Germline lookup yields CDR1 SGDLS and CDR2 YYNGEE. Trimming stripped 0 bases from V and 3 bases from J, with 9 bases between. The CDR3 runs 15 residues.

This rearrangement joins TRBV30 to TRBJ1-1; the match to TRBD1 covers 7 bases. The V gene end was trimmed by 5 bases and the J gene end by 5 bases; junction bases not matched to a gene: 11. Germline-derived CDR1 and CDR2 are GTSNPN and SVGIG (reference sequence). The CDR3 extends over 14 amino acids. Written as DNA, the CDR3 is TGTGCCTGGGACCTCGGGACAGATGGGACTGAAGCTTTCTTT. Translating it yields CAWDLGTDGTEAFF. The variable domain in full, with the rest retrieved from reference TRBV30 and TRBJ1-1, is SQTIHQWPATLVQPVGSPLSLECTVEGTSNPNLYWYRQAAGRGLQLLFYSVGIGQISSEVPQNLSASRPQDRQFILSSKKLLLSDSGFYLCAWDLGTDGTEAFFGQGTRLTVV.

The gene calls are TRBV10-3 and TRBJ1-3; D gene ambiguous. Trimming took off 5 bases at V and 2 bases at J, with 19 bases between the two ends. Germline-derived CDR1 and CDR2 are ENHRY and SYGVKD. The CDR3 loop spans 17 amino acids. DNA of the CDR3: TGTGCCATCAGTAGTGCCGTACCCGGGATTACTGGAAACACCATATATTTT. Its protein product is CAISSAVPGITGNTIYF.

The chain recombines TRBV5-6 with TRBJ2-7, with 7 bases fitting TRBD2. This CDR3 has 15 residues. V dropped 0 bases and J dropped 5; count of bases not matched to a gene: 8. Looked up from germline, CDR1 is SGHDT and CDR2 is YYEEEE. The CDR3 protein is CASSLGWGRDDEQYF. The DNA of the CDR3 is TGTGCCAGCAGCTTGGGGTGGGGGAGGGACGACGAGCAGTACTTC.

On this clone itself: This could be a read error, since a much larger clone is one nucleotide away. The chain employs TRBV3-1 (or the pseudogene TRBV3-2) and TRBJ2-7, with TRBD2 matching 7 bases. The CDR3 has 14 amino acids. The trim removed 3 bases at V and 1 base at J, leaving 3 bases unmatched. The germline CDR1 and CDR2 sequences are LGHDT and YNNKEL (reference sequence). CDR3 DNA: TGTGCCAGCAGCCACTCTAGCGGTTCCTACGAGCAGTACTTC. Protein product: CASSHSSGSYEQYF.

The rearrangement links TRBV5-1 to TRBJ1-4, with D maybe TRBD1 (5 bases). The CDR3 contains 17 residues. Germline V CDR1 and CDR2: SGHRS, YFSETQ. The ends were cut back, 3 bases at V and 0 bases at J, with 15 bases in the middle. Here the CDR3 DNA reads TGCGCCAGCAGCTCCGGCGGGGCCGGGGCAACTAATGAAAAACTGTTTTTT. Translating gives CASSSGGAGATNEKLFF.

J is TRBJ1-1 and V is TRBV6-6, with D possibly TRBD1 on 5 matching bases. Trimming left V 6 bases short and J 1 base short, with 18 bases between. CDR3 size: 16 residues. The germline CDR1 and CDR2 sequences are MNHNY and SVGAGI (reference sequence). CDR3 loop: CASSRGGTLTNTEAFF. The CDR3, as DNA: TGTGCCAGCAGCCGCGGGGGGACGTTAACGAACACTGAAGCTTTCTTT.

This chain joins TRBV3-1 (or the pseudogene TRBV3-2) and TRBJ2-1; D not resolved. The V and J ends lost 5 bases and 5 bases respectively, with 13 bases between them. The germline CDR1 and CDR2 sequences are LGHDT and YNNKEL (reference sequence). This CDR3 spans 14 amino acids. The CDR3 DNA reads as TGTGCCAGCAGCACAACCTCAATCAACAATGAGCAGTTCTTC. The encoded protein is CASSTTSINNEQFF.

The CDR3 reads CASSQGASGSNQPQHF. The CDR3 region has the DNA TGTGCCAGCAGCCAAGGGGCCAGCGGTAGCAATCAGCCCCAGCATTTT. This chain connects TRBV3-1 (or the pseudogene TRBV3-2) to TRBJ1-5, with unresolved D. The CDR3 is 16 amino acids. Germline V gene data show CDR1 as LGHDT and CDR2 as YNNKEL (reference sequence). Trimming removed 1 base at V and 0 bases at J, with 10 bases between.

The CDR3 sequence is CASSLEADTQYF. CDR3 DNA: TGTGCCAGCAGCCTCGAAGCGGATACGCAGTATTTT. This rearrangement joins TRBV7-3 to TRBJ2-3; D is ambiguous. Germline CDR1 and CDR2: SGHTA and FQGTGA. CDR3 size: 12 residues. V was trimmed by 5 bases and J by 6 bases, leaving 9 bases between them. Drawing the rest from reference TRBV7-3 and TRBJ2-3, the complete variable domain is GAGVSQTPSNKVTEKGKYVELRCDPISGHTALYWYRQSLGQGPEFLIYFQGTGAADDSGLPNDRFFAVRPEGSVSTLKIQRTERGDSAVYLCASSLEADTQYFGPGTRLTVL.

The chain carries TRBV27 and TRBJ2-7; no definite D call. The CDR3 is made up of 14 amino acids. Looked up from germline, CDR1 is MNHEY and CDR2 is SMNVEV (reference sequence). V lost 2 bases to trimming and J lost 3 bases, with 11 bases between them. This CDR3 reads CASSLGNYHYEQYF. The CDR3 bases are TGTGCCAGCAGTTTAGGTAACTATCACTACGAGCAGTACTTC.

There are a few counts of this clone. V and J are TRBV30 and TRBJ2-2, with D maybe TRBD1 (5 bases). CDR3 size: 14 residues. Germline values: CDR1 GTSNPN, CDR2 SVGIG (reference sequence). V lost 3 bases to trimming and J lost 1 base, with 9 bases between them. The CDR3 sequence: CAWRAGWNTGELFF. CDR3 in DNA: TGTGCCTGGAGGGCAGGGTGGAACACCGGGGAGCTGTTTTTT.

The count of this clone is one. V gene TRBV24-1 combines with J gene TRBJ1-5; no reliable D call. The CDR3 extends over 15 amino acids. Per the germline V gene, CDR1 is KGHDR and CDR2 is SFDVKD. V was trimmed by 9 bases and J by 0 bases, leaving 14 bases between them. This chain's CDR3 is CATRWARFSNQPQHF. The CDR3 bases are TGTGCCACCCGCTGGGCAAGGTTTAGCAATCAGCCCCAGCATTTT.

This clone was observed a few times. The V call is TRBV11-2, the J call TRBJ1-4; a possible D gene is TRBD1 (6 bases). Germline CDR1 SGHAT, CDR2 FQNNGV. The CDR3 runs to 16 residues. The V and J ends lost 5 bases and 4 bases respectively, with 17 bases between them. The CDR3 is CASSPNPGQINEKLFF. The CDR3 DNA reads TGTGCCAGCAGCCCGAATCCGGGACAAATTAATGAAAAACTGTTTTTT.

The chain links TRBV4-1 to TRBJ2-1; the match to TRBD2 covers 11 bases. CDR1 is MGHRA, CDR2 YSYEKL, per germline. The ends lost 0 bases at V and 5 bases at J; junction bases unmatched: 9. CDR3 size: 18 residues. The CDR3 spells CASSQDGSTSGINNEQFF. CDR3 DNA sequence: TGCGCCAGCAGCCAAGATGGGTCGACTAGCGGGATAAACAATGAGCAGTTCTTC.

The chain couples TRBV7-9 to TRBJ2-3; D might be TRBD2 (5 bases). V was shortened by 7 bases and J by 1 base, with 18 bases between the two germline ends. The CDR3 is 16 amino acids. Germline values: CDR1 SEHNR, CDR2 FQNEAQ (reference sequence). CDR3 sequence: CASTTILPRGTDTQYF. In DNA form, the CDR3 reads TGTGCCAGCACCACTATTCTTCCGCGGGGCACAGATACGCAGTATTTT. The full variable domain, in which reference TRBV7-9 and TRBJ2-3 provide the parts outside the CDR3, is DTGVSQNPRHKITKRGQNVTFRCDPISEHNRLYWYRQTLGQGPEFLTYFQNEAQLEKSRLLSDRFSAERPKGSFSTLEIQRTEQGDSAMYLCASTTILPRGTDTQYFGPGTRLTVL.

The count of this clone is one. The chain couples TRBV6-2 or TRBV6-3 to TRBJ2-7; 11 bases agree with TRBD1. J lost 4 bases, V lost 4 bases, and 9 bases had no gene match. Germline V gene lookup returns CDR1 MNHEY and CDR2 SVGEGT. The CDR3 runs to 16 residues. The CDR3 sequence: CASSSTGTGGAYEQYF. CDR3 sequence (DNA): TGTGCCAGCAGTTCCACCGGGACAGGGGGAGCGTACGAGCAGTACTTC.

This chain joins TRBV19 and TRBJ1-5; 8 nucleotides agree with TRBD1. The CDR3 is 16 amino acids. Germline CDR1 reads LNHDA; CDR2 reads SQIVND (reference sequence). Germline trimming cut 3 bases from V and 7 bases from J; bases unmatched to any gene: 11. CDR3 coding DNA: TGTGCCAGTAGTATCGGCGGCAGGGGGCGAGGGCAGCCCCAGCATTTT. Amino acid sequence: CASSIGGRGRGQPQHF.

The chain joins TRBV29-1 to TRBJ2-3, with 15 bases matching TRBD2. After removal of 4 bases from V and 4 bases from J, the junction contained 0 bases not matched to a gene. Germline CDR1 is SQVTM and CDR2 is ANQGSEA. The CDR3 runs to 14 residues. CDR3 DNA sequence: TGCAGCGTTGGGACTAGCGGGGGGGCAGATACGCAGTATTTT. Residues: CSVGTSGGADTQYF.

This clone was found a few times. The rearrangement links TRBV5-1 to TRBJ2-7; TRBD2 matches at 10 bases. The CDR3 totals 13 residues. Germline V lookup: CDR1 SGHRS, CDR2 YFSETQ. V lost 4 bases, J lost 6 bases, and 4 bases stayed unmatched. CDR3 in amino acids: CASSVGTSVEQYF. DNA of the CDR3: TGCGCCAGCAGCGTGGGGACTAGCGTCGAGCAGTACTTC.

V gene TRBV28 combines with J gene TRBJ1-1; D remains ambiguous. The CDR3 has 13 amino acids. Looked up from germline, CDR1 is MDHEN and CDR2 is SYDVKM. Trimming removed 6 bases from V and 1 base from J, with 9 bases in between. Here the CDR3 reads CASREGTNTEAFF. The CDR3 nucleotides read TGTGCCAGCAGGGAGGGAACGAACACTGAAGCTTTCTTT.

This rearrangement joins TRBV28 to TRBJ1-1; D remains unclear. The CDR3 loop spans 15 amino acids. CDR1 and CDR2 from the germline V gene are MDHEN and SYDVKM. V lost 8 bases, J lost 0 bases, and 16 bases lay in between. The CDR3 DNA follows: TGTGCCAGCGGGCCGAGCGGACGGCTGAACACTGAAGCTTTCTTT. Encoded protein: CASGPSGRLNTEAFF.

This chain joins TRBV2 and TRBJ2-2, with 7 bases that match TRBD2. The CDR3 is 15 amino acids. Germline V gives CDR1 SNHLY, CDR2 FYNNEI. The V gene end was trimmed by 8 bases and the J gene end by 4 bases; junction bases not matched to a gene: 10. CDR3 residues: CASAGDFGGTGELFF. CDR3 coding DNA: TGTGCCAGCGCGGGGGACTTCGGTGGCACCGGGGAGCTGTTTTTT.

The rearrangement uses TRBV18 and TRBJ2-2; TRBD2 is a possible D gene (7 bases). Trimming removed 6 bases at V and 4 bases at J, with 18 bases between. Germline CDR1 reads KGHSH; CDR2 reads LQKENI. This CDR3 spans 16 amino acids. The CDR3 spells CASSPLGGPTTGELFF. The CDR3 bases are TGTGCCAGCTCCCCTTTGGGGGGGCCTACCACCGGGGAGCTGTTTTTT.

The rearrangement uses TRBV6-5 and TRBJ1-3; D gene uncertain. Per the germline V gene, CDR1 is MNHEY and CDR2 is SVGAGI. The CDR3 sequence is 13 residues long. Trimming cost V 5 bases and J 11 bases, with 16 bases left between them. The CDR3 DNA is TGTGCCAGCAGTACAACGGGAGTAGACCCCATATATTTT. Its protein is CASSTTGVDPIYF.